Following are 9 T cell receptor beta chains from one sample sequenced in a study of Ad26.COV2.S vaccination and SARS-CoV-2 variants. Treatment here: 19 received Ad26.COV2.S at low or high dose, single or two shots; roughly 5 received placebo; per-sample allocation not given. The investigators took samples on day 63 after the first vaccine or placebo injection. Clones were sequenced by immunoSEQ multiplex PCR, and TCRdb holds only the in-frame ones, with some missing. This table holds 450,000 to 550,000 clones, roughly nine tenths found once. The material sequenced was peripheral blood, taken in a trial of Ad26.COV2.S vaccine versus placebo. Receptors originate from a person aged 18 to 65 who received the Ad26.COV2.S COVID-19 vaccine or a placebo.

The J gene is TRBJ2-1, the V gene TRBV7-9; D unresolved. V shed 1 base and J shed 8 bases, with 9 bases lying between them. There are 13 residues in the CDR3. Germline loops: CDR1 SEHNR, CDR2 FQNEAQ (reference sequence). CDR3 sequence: CASSLVWGYEQFF. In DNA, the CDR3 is TGTGCCAGCAGCTTAGTATGGGGATATGAGCAGTTCTTC.

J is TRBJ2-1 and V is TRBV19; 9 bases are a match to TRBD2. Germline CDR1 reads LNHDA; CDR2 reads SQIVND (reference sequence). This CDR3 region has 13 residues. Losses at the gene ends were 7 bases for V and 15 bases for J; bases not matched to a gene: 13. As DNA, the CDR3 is TGTGCCAGTACCCCAAGGGGGACTAGCTCAACGTTCTTC. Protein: CASTPRGTSSTFF.

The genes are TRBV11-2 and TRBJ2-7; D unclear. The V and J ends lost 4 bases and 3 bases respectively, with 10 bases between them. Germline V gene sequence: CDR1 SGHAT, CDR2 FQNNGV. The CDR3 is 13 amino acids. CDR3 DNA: TGTGCCAGCAGCTCAATGAGCCACTACGAGCAGTACTTC. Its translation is CASSSMSHYEQYF.

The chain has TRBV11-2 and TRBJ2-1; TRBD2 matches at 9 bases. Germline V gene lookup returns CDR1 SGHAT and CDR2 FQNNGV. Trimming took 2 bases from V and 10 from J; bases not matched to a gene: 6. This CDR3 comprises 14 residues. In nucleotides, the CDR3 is TGTGCCAGCAGCTTACTAGCGGGGTCTCGAGAGCAGTTCTTC. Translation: CASSLLAGSREQFF. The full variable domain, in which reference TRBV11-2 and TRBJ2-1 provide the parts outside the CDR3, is EAGVAQSPRYKIIEKRQSVAFWCNPISGHATLYWYQQILGQGPKLLIQFQNNGVVDDSQLPKDRFSAERLKGVDSTLKIQPAKLEDSAVYLCASSLLAGSREQFFGPGTRLTVL.

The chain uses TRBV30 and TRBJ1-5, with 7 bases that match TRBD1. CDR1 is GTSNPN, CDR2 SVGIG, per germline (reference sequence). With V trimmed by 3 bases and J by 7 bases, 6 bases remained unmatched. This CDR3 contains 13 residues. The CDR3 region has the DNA TGTGCCTGGAGCGGGCAGGGGGGACAGCCCCAGCATTTT. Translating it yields CAWSGQGGQPQHF.

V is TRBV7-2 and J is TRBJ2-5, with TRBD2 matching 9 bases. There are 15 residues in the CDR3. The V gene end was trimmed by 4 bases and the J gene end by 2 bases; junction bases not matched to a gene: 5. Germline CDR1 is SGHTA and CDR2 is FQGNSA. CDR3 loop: CASSYLAGSQETQYF. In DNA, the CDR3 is TGTGCCAGCAGCTACCTAGCGGGGTCGCAAGAGACCCAGTACTTC. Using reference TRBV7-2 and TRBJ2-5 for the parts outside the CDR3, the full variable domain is GAGVSQSPSNKVTEKGKDVELRCDPISGHTALYWYRQSLGQGLEFLIYFQGNSAPDKSGLPSDRFSAERTGGSVSTLTIQRTQQEDSAVYLCASSYLAGSQETQYFGPGTRLLVL.

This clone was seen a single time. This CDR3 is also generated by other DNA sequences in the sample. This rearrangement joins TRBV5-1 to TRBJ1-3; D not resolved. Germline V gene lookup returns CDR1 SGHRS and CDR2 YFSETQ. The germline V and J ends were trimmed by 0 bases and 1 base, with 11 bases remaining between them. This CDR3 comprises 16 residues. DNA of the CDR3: TGCGCCAGCAGCTTGGCCGCCGGGCAGTCTGGAAACACCATATATTTT. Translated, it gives CASSLAAGQSGNTIYF. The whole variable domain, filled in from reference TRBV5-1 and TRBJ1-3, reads KAGVTQTPRYLIKTRGQQVTLSCSPISGHRSVSWYQQTPGQGLQFLFEYFSETQRNKGNFPGRFSGRQFSNSRSEMNVSTLELGDSALYLCASSLAAGQSGNTIYFGEGSWLTVV.

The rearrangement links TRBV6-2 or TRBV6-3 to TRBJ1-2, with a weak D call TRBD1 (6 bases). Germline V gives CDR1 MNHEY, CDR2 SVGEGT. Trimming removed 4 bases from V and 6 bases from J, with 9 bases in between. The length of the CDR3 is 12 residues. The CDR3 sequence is CASSSGHDGYTF. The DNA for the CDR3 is TGTGCCAGCAGTTCGGGACATGATGGCTACACCTTC.

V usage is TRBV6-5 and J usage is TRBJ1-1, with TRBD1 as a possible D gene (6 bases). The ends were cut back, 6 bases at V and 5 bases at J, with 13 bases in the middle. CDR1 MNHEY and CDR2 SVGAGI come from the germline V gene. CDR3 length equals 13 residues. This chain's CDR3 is CASRGGARTEAFF. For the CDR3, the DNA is TGTGCCAGCAGGGGGGGGGCGCGAACTGAAGCTTTCTTT.